This T cell receptor (beta chain) was documented in a study of T cells after yellow fever vaccination. The study, taken as a whole, reports: Booster samples showed a return of most primary-vaccination clones (approximately 95% CD4, 80% to 90% CD8).

This clonotype was counted between two and nine times. A 5'RACE template-switching step, the method used to make TCR cDNA, added a universal primer site and UMIs. Each CDR3 protein gets one entry after TCRdb re-called the 5' RACE reads with MiXCR. Among some 80,000 distinct CDR3 sequences listed, 10% to 15% were seen once. From germline, CDR1 is MGHRA and CDR2 YSYEKL. V shed 4 bases, J shed 6 bases, and the junction held 3 bases outside the gene matches. The CDR3 covers 14 residues. The rearrangement uses TRBV4-1 and TRBJ2-1; the match to TRBD2 covers 10 bases. This sequence was found in a man in his late teens or twenties who received the YFV17D yellow fever vaccine. Material: CD8+ T cells not binding an NS4B(214-222) dextramer, sorted from PBMCs, obtained about 20 days after the first yellow fever vaccination. The CDR3 sequence is CASSPAGGANEQFF. CDR3 nucleotide sequence: TGCGCCAGCAGCCCAGCGGGGGGGGCCAATGAGCAGTTCTTC.